This is a list of T cell receptor beta chains from one sample in a study of cytomegalovirus exposure and HLA in healthy donors. TCRdb keeps only in-frame clones here, not all; method: immunoSEQ multiplex PCR. The sample includes under 150,000 clones, about 64% of them seen just once. The source material was PBMCs. These receptors were obtained from a man aged 60 to 75 in good health and CMV-seronegative. CDR3s include the opening cysteine and the closing phenylalanine or tryptophan. The order of the fields is D gene, J gene, V gene, clone size, CDR3 protein, CDR3 DNA. D genes are given only for firm matches. Only some rows state a clone size, as once, few, many or a class for expanded clones.

D gene: TRBD2
J gene: TRBJ2-1
V gene: TRBV7-9
clone size: -
CDR3 protein: CASMLAGLAEYNEQFF
CDR3 DNA: TGTGCCAGCATGCTAGCGGGACTAGCGGAATACAATGAGCAGTTCTTC

D gene: -
J gene: TRBJ2-5
V gene: TRBV19
clone size: -
CDR3 protein: CASSIEGQRYQETQYF
CDR3 DNA: TGTGCCAGTAGTATTGAAGGACAGAGGTACCAAGAGACCCAGTACTTC

D gene: -
J gene: TRBJ2-7
V gene: TRBV5-1
clone size: -
CDR3 protein: CASSSQTGSGEQYF
CDR3 DNA: TGCGCCAGCAGCTCGCAGACAGGTTCAGGCGAGCAGTACTTC

D gene: TRBD2
J gene: TRBJ2-5
V gene: TRBV6-6
clone size: -
CDR3 protein: CASRASGGRETQYF
CDR3 DNA: TGTGCCAGCAGGGCTAGCGGGGGACGGGAGACCCAGTACTTC

D gene: TRBD2
J gene: TRBJ2-5
V gene: TRBV19
clone size: few
CDR3 protein: CASSSLAGGRETQYF
CDR3 DNA: TGTGCCAGTAGCTCACTAGCGGGAGGGCGAGAGACCCAGTACTTC

D gene: -
J gene: TRBJ2-2
V gene: TRBV10-1
clone size: -
CDR3 protein: CASSTRAAGELFF
CDR3 DNA: TGCGCCAGCAGCACTAGAGCCGCCGGGGAGCTGTTTTTT

D gene: -
J gene: TRBJ2-1
V gene: TRBV6-1
clone size: -
CDR3 protein: CASSELGLASNEQFF
CDR3 DNA: TGTGCCAGCAGTGAATTAGGTCTAGCCTCCAATGAGCAGTTCTTC

D gene: -
J gene: TRBJ2-2
V gene: TRBV29-1
clone size: few
CDR3 protein: CSASEGAAGGRNTGELFF
CDR3 DNA: TGCAGCGCCTCTGAGGGGGCAGCCGGAGGGCGAAACACCGGGGAGCTGTTTTTT

D gene: -
J gene: TRBJ1-2
V gene: TRBV6-1
clone size: once
CDR3 protein: CASGETGVYGYTF
CDR3 DNA: TGTGCCAGCGGTGAGACAGGCGTCTATGGCTACACCTTC

D gene: TRBD1
J gene: TRBJ1-5
V gene: TRBV30
clone size: once
CDR3 protein: CAWSVQGQGAWVQPQHF
CDR3 DNA: TGTGCCTGGAGTGTACAAGGACAGGGGGCATGGGTTCAGCCCCAGCATTTT

D gene: -
J gene: TRBJ1-2
V gene: TRBV19
clone size: -
CDR3 protein: CASGEQYYGYTF
CDR3 DNA: TGTGCCAGTGGTGAACAGTACTATGGCTACACCTTC

D gene: -
J gene: TRBJ1-4
V gene: TRBV28
clone size: -
CDR3 protein: CASSLPQASSTNEKLFF
CDR3 DNA: TGTGCCAGCAGTTTACCCCAGGCCTCCTCAACTAATGAAAAACTGTTTTTT

D gene: -
J gene: TRBJ1-2
V gene: TRBV29-1
clone size: -
CDR3 protein: CSVGTGGGYTF
CDR3 DNA: TGCAGCGTTGGGACGGGGGGCGGCTACACCTTC

D gene: TRBD1
J gene: TRBJ2-7
V gene: TRBV28
clone size: once
CDR3 protein: CASSTVWGQGADEQYF
CDR3 DNA: TGTGCCAGCAGTACCGTATGGGGACAGGGGGCGGATGAGCAGTACTTC

D gene: TRBD1
J gene: TRBJ2-7
V gene: TRBV7-3
clone size: few
CDR3 protein: CASSLGIAGGDEQYF
CDR3 DNA: TGTGCCAGCAGCTTAGGTATTGCAGGGGGCGACGAGCAGTACTTC

D gene: TRBD2
J gene: TRBJ2-2
V gene: TRBV30
clone size: few
CDR3 protein: CAWNPGRDGELFF
CDR3 DNA: TGTGCCTGGAACCCAGGGAGGGACGGGGAGCTGTTTTTT

D gene: -
J gene: TRBJ2-7
V gene: TRBV5-6
clone size: few
CDR3 protein: CASSLSTPGSFYEQYF
CDR3 DNA: TGTGCCAGCAGCTTGTCAACTCCAGGGTCATTCTACGAGCAGTACTTC

D gene: -
J gene: TRBJ1-6
V gene: TRBV28
clone size: once
CDR3 protein: CASSLQGTDNSPLHF
CDR3 DNA: TGTGCCAGCAGCTTACAGGGAACGGATAATTCACCCCTCCACTTT

D gene: TRBD1
J gene: TRBJ2-4
V gene: TRBV25-1
clone size: -
CDR3 protein: CASSADRVLAKNIQYF
CDR3 DNA: TGTGCCAGCAGTGCGGACAGGGTGTTAGCCAAAAACATTCAGTACTTC

D gene: -
J gene: TRBJ1-5
V gene: TRBV5-4
clone size: -
CDR3 protein: CASSLGQMNRAQQPQHF
CDR3 DNA: TGTGCCAGCAGCTTGGGACAGATGAACAGGGCTCAACAGCCCCAGCATTTT

D gene: -
J gene: TRBJ1-2
V gene: TRBV25-1
clone size: -
CDR3 protein: CASSEGRALAGYTF
CDR3 DNA: TGTGCCAGCAGTGAAGGCAGGGCGCTTGCGGGCTACACCTTC

D gene: -
J gene: TRBJ2-7
V gene: TRBV28
clone size: -
CDR3 protein: CASSLSQAYEQYF
CDR3 DNA: TGTGCCAGCAGTTTAAGTCAGGCCTACGAGCAGTACTTC

D gene: -
J gene: TRBJ1-1
V gene: TRBV7-2
clone size: few
CDR3 protein: CASSLGRGGPRTEAFF
CDR3 DNA: TGTGCCAGCAGCTTAGGTAGGGGGGGCCCTAGGACTGAAGCTTTCTTT

D gene: -
J gene: TRBJ2-4
V gene: TRBV4-2
clone size: -
CDR3 protein: CASSQEQGHVKNIQYF
CDR3 DNA: TGTGCCAGCAGCCAAGAACAGGGACACGTCAAAAACATTCAGTACTTC

D gene: -
J gene: TRBJ2-6
V gene: TRBV6-6
clone size: -
CDR3 protein: CASISRGANVLTF
CDR3 DNA: TGTGCCAGCATTTCGAGGGGGGCCAACGTCCTGACTTTC

D gene: -
J gene: TRBJ2-3
V gene: TRBV6-4
clone size: -
CDR3 protein: CASSNSGTDTQYF
CDR3 DNA: TGTGCCAGCAGTAATAGCGGCACAGATACGCAGTATTTT